This T cell receptor (beta chain) was retrieved from a study of stem cell transplantation in POMP-related autoinflammatory disease. CDR3 length: 14 residues. The V and J ends lost 6 bases and 1 base, in that order; junction bases with no gene match: 3. Germline CDR1 MNHEY, CDR2 SVGAGI. Some clones are missing from TCRdb's copy, which holds only in-frame ones; the method was immunoSEQ multiplex PCR. The sample shows 68,000 or so clones, roughly 93% of them seen only once. The receptor comes from a human patient with POMP-related autoinflammation and immune dysregulation (PRAID). Among the T cells, some may be from the graft donor. This specimen was CD4+ T cells from PBMCs, taken after stem cell transplantation. The rearrangement uses TRBV6-5 and TRBJ1-1, with 9 bases identical to TRBD1. The CDR3 sequence is CASRTDRGNTEAFF. The CDR3 DNA is TGTGCCAGCAGGACGGACAGGGGGAACACTGAAGCTTTCTTT.